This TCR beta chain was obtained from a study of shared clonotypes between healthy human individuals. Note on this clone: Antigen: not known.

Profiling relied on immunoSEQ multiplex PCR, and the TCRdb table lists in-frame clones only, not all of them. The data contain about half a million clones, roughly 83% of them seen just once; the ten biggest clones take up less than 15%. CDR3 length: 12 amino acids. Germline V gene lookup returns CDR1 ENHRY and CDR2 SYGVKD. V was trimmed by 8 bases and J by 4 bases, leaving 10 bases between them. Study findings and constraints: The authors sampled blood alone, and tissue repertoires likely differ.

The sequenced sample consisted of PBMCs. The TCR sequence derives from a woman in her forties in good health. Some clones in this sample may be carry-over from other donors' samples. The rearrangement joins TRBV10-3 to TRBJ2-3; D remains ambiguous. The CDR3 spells CAIGSGADTQYF. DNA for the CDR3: TGTGCCATCGGTTCCGGTGCAGATACGCAGTATTTT.